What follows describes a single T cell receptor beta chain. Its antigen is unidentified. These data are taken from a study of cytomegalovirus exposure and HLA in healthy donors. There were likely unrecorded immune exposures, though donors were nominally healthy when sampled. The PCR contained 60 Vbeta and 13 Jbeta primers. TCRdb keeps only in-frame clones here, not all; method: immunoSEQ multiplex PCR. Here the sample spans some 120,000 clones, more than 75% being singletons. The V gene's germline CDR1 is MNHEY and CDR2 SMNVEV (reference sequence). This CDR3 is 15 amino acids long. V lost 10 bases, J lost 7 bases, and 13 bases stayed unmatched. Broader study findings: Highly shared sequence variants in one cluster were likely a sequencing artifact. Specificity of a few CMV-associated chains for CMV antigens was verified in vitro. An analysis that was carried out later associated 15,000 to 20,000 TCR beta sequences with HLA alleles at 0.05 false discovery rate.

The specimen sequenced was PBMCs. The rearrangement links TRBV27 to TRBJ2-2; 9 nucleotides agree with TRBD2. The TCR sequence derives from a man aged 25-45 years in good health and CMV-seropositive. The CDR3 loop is CATPGEREAGGELFF. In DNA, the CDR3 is TGTGCCACCCCCGGGGAGCGGGAGGCGGGCGGGGAGCTGTTTTTT.